These 26 T cell receptor beta chains were all obtained from the same sample, sequenced in a study of identical twins. A single record per CDR3 protein comes from TCRdb applying MiXCR to the 5' RACE reads. The sample includes around 230,000 distinct CDR3 sequences, 6.5% to 8% seen only once; the top ten take approximately 15%. The sample was also linked to a second study, of T cells expressing NK-cell markers.

Material: CD8+ T cells sorted from blood. All receptors come from a woman aged 18-29 years in good health.

This clonotype was observed a few times. The V and J genes are TRBV12-3 or TRBV12-4 and TRBJ2-1, with 13 bases that match TRBD2. V shed 10 bases and J 1 base; nucleotides not matched to a gene: 10. The CDR3 is 17 residues long. CDR3: CAIHRTSGGRSYNEQFF. The CDR3 DNA reads TGTGCCATACATCGGACTAGCGGGGGCCGTTCCTACAATGAGCAGTTCTTC.

The V call is TRBV11-2, the J call TRBJ2-5; TRBD2 is a possible D gene (7 bases). The CDR3 totals 17 residues. The V gene lost 3 bases and the J gene lost 0 bases, with 17 bases spanning the gap. Looked up from germline, CDR1 is SGHAT and CDR2 is FQNNGV. The CDR3 nucleotides read TGTGCCAGCAGCTTCCTCCGGGGGGCCTCGTACCAAGAGACCCAGTACTTC. It translates to CASSFLRGASYQETQYF. The complete variable domain, with remaining parts taken from reference TRBV11-2 and TRBJ2-5, reads EAGVAQSPRYKIIEKRQSVAFWCNPISGHATLYWYQQILGQGPKLLIQFQNNGVVDDSQLPKDRFSAERLKGVDSTLKIQPAKLEDSAVYLCASSFLRGASYQETQYFGPGTRLLVL.

This clonotype was detected only a few times. The chain recombines TRBV5-4 with TRBJ1-2, with D uncertain. Per germline, CDR1 SGHNT and CDR2 YYREEE (reference sequence). This CDR3 has 11 residues. V gave up 0 bases and J gave up 8 bases, with 5 bases separating them. CDR3 sequence (DNA): TGTGCCAGCAGCTTGGAGGCCGGCTACACCTTC. Translation gives CASSLEAGYTF. The full variable domain, in which reference TRBV5-4 and TRBJ1-2 provide the parts outside the CDR3, is ETGVTQSPTHLIKTRGQQVTLRCSSQSGHNTVSWYQQALGQGPQFIFQYYREEENGRGNFPPRFSGLQFPNYSSELNVNALELDDSALYLCASSLEAGYTFGSGTRLTVV.

The chain uses TRBV2 and TRBJ1-6, with TRBD1 identical over 7 bases. The CDR3 extends over 17 amino acids. The J segment lost 8 bases and the V segment lost 3 bases, leaving 13 bases of the junction unmatched. Germline V gene sequence: CDR1 SNHLY, CDR2 FYNNEI. The CDR3 spells CASSDPRAGGMDSPLHF. The CDR3 DNA reads as TGTGCCAGCAGTGACCCCCGGGCAGGGGGTATGGATTCACCCCTCCACTTT.

The sample holds a few counts of this clonotype. This chain joins TRBV2 and TRBJ1-1; D is undetermined. CDR1 is SNHLY and CDR2 is FYNNEI in the germline V gene. V lost 6 bases to trimming and J lost 1 base, with 6 bases between them. This CDR3 has 12 residues. The CDR3 region is CASRIQNTEAFF. The CDR3 DNA sequence: TGTGCCAGCAGGATCCAGAACACTGAAGCTTTCTTT.

V usage is TRBV4-1 and J usage is TRBJ2-2; no clear D gene. CDR1 is MGHRA and CDR2 is YSYEKL in the germline V gene. The V gene lost 1 base and the J gene lost 3 bases, with 12 bases spanning the gap. CDR3 size: 16 residues. This CDR3 reads CASSQVASSYTGELFF. Written as DNA, the CDR3 is TGCGCCAGCAGCCAAGTGGCCTCTTCTTACACCGGGGAGCTGTTTTTT.

This clonotype was picked up a small number of times. This rearrangement joins TRBV30 to TRBJ1-1; D ambiguous. Germline CDR1 and CDR2: GTSNPN and SVGIG (reference sequence). The CDR3 runs to 12 residues. The V and J ends lost 3 bases and 14 bases respectively, with 19 bases between them. CDR3 protein: CAWRAAGRVNFF. CDR3 nucleotide sequence: TGTGCCTGGAGGGCAGCGGGTCGGGTAAACTTCTTT. The variable domain in full, with the rest retrieved from reference TRBV30 and TRBJ1-1, is SQTIHQWPATLVQPVGSPLSLECTVEGTSNPNLYWYRQAAGRGLQLLFYSVGIGQISSEVPQNLSASRPQDRQFILSSKKLLLSDSGFYLCAWRAAGRVNFFGQGTRLTVV.

This clonotype was detected a few times. V gene TRBV3-1 combines with J gene TRBJ2-7; either TRBD1 or TRBD2 may fit D (5 bases each). CDR1 and CDR2 from the germline V gene are LGHDT and YNNKEL (reference sequence). The CDR3 consists of 14 residues. V lost 4 bases to trimming and J lost 3 bases, with 13 bases between them. CDR3 in DNA: TGTGCCAGCAGCCCACGGGACGGTTACTACGAGCAGTACTTC. Amino acids: CASSPRDGYYEQYF.

In this sample, this clonotype turned up many times. The gene calls are TRBV29-1 and TRBJ2-1; 13 bases line up with TRBD2. V was pared by 0 bases and J by 5 bases, with 4 bases of the junction left unmatched. The CDR3 spans 16 residues. Germline CDR1 and CDR2: SQVTM and ANQGSEA. Written as DNA, the CDR3 is TGCAGCGTTGAAGATCTCGGACTAGCGGGGGACAATGAGCAGTTCTTC. Residues: CSVEDLGLAGDNEQFF.

The chain employs TRBV12-3 or TRBV12-4 and TRBJ2-3, with 9 bases lining up with TRBD2. J was trimmed by 1 base and V by 2 bases; bases with no gene match: 4. The length of the CDR3 is 16 residues. This CDR3 is CASSLSVAGGTDTQYF. CDR3 DNA sequence: TGTGCCAGCAGTTTAAGCGTAGCGGGGGGCACAGATACGCAGTATTTT.

This clonotype was seen repeatedly, ten times or more. The gene calls are TRBV11-2 and TRBJ2-1; TRBD2 might be the D (5 bases). The V gene's germline CDR1 is SGHAT and CDR2 FQNNGV. The CDR3 is 14 amino acids. The V gene lost 3 bases and the J gene lost 4 bases, with 10 bases spanning the gap. The CDR3 DNA sequence: TGTGCCAGCAGCTTGGCGGGCGGATACAATGAGCAGTTCTTC. Its translation: CASSLAGGYNEQFF.

J is TRBJ2-1 and V is TRBV7-9, with D tentatively TRBD2 (6 bases). The CDR3 is 16 amino acids. Trimming stripped 5 bases from V and 0 bases from J, with 14 bases between. Germline-derived CDR1 and CDR2 are SEHNR and FQNEAQ (reference sequence). In nucleotides, the CDR3 is TGTGCCAGCAGCCCCCGGGACTCCCCCTCCTACAATGAGCAGTTCTTC. Its protein product is CASSPRDSPSYNEQFF. The variable domain in full, completed from reference TRBV7-9 and TRBJ2-1, reads DTGVSQNPRHKITKRGQNVTFRCDPISEHNRLYWYRQTLGQGPEFLTYFQNEAQLEKSRLLSDRFSAERPKGSFSTLEIQRTEQGDSAMYLCASSPRDSPSYNEQFFGPGTRLTVL.

The rearrangement uses TRBV7-9 and TRBJ1-1; 9 bases align to TRBD1. The CDR3 totals 15 residues. Germline-derived CDR1 and CDR2 are SEHNR and FQNEAQ (reference sequence). V dropped 6 bases and J dropped 6; count of bases not matched to a gene: 11. The CDR3 DNA follows: TGTGCCAGCAGTATCCCCGGGACAGGGAAGTCTGAAGCTTTCTTT. Amino acids: CASSIPGTGKSEAFF. Full variable domain (outside the CDR3, taken from reference TRBV7-9 and TRBJ1-1): DTGVSQNPRHKITKRGQNVTFRCDPISEHNRLYWYRQTLGQGPEFLTYFQNEAQLEKSRLLSDRFSAERPKGSFSTLEIQRTEQGDSAMYLCASSIPGTGKSEAFFGQGTRLTVV.

The chain carries TRBV5-6 and TRBJ1-2; D is perhaps TRBD1 (6 bases). Germline V CDR1 and CDR2: SGHDT, YYEEEE. This CDR3 has 14 residues. V was cut by 4 bases and J by 1 base, with 11 bases left in between. CDR3 nucleotide sequence: TGTGCCAGCAGCCTCTACAGGGTTAACTATGGCTACACCTTC. Translating gives CASSLYRVNYGYTF.

The V and J genes are TRBV4-3 and TRBJ2-2; 8 nucleotides align to TRBD1. V trimming: 2 bases; J trimming: 6 bases; junction bases outside the gene matches: 5. CDR3 length: 15 amino acids. Germline V gene sequence: CDR1 LGHNA, CDR2 YSLEER. The CDR3 loop reads CASSQRTGSPGELFF. CDR3 coding DNA: TGCGCCAGCAGCCAACGGACAGGGTCGCCCGGGGAGCTGTTTTTT.

The chain combines TRBV12-3 or TRBV12-4 with TRBJ2-1, with 9 bases aligning to TRBD2. V shed 5 bases and J 0 bases; nucleotides not matched to a gene: 5. This CDR3 comprises 16 residues. Here the CDR3 DNA reads TGTGCCAGCAGTGCTGGACTAGCGAGCTCCTACAATGAGCAGTTCTTC. Its protein is CASSAGLASSYNEQFF.

The chain carries TRBV27 and TRBJ2-3, with D hard to call. Germline values: CDR1 MNHEY, CDR2 SMNVEV (reference sequence). Between the trimmed V and J ends, which lost 5 bases and 0 bases, there was a span of 15 bases. The CDR3 consists of 16 residues. CDR3 residues: CASSLLSEYSTDTQYF. Here the CDR3 DNA reads TGTGCCAGCAGTCTACTAAGCGAGTATAGCACAGATACGCAGTATTTT.

Here the CDR3 DNA reads TGTGCCAGCAGTTCTACAGGGGGTGTGTACGAGCAGTACTTC. This gives the protein CASSSTGGVYEQYF. The chain carries TRBV6-5 and TRBJ2-7; 8 bases fit TRBD1. The CDR3 loop spans 14 amino acids. Germline V gene lookup returns CDR1 MNHEY and CDR2 SVGAGI. V lost 4 bases and J lost 4; bases outside the gene matches: 6.

In its sample, this clonotype was seen a few times. The V call is TRBV12-3 or TRBV12-4, the J call TRBJ1-4; perhaps TRBD1 as D (5 bases). V lost 1 base and J lost 7, with 13 bases in between. The CDR3 has 15 amino acids. CDR3 protein: CASSLEAGLGEKLFF. In DNA form, the CDR3 reads TGTGCCAGCAGTTTAGAAGCAGGGTTAGGTGAAAAACTGTTTTTT.

This clonotype was detected only a few times. The CDR3 region is CASSSATGVYEQYF. The DNA for the CDR3 is TGTGCCAGCAGTTCGGCGACAGGGGTCTACGAGCAGTACTTC. The rearrangement links TRBV6-5 to TRBJ2-7; TRBD1 agrees at 8 bases. In germline, CDR1 is MNHEY, CDR2 SVGAGI. The CDR3 has 14 amino acids. The ends lost 4 bases at V and 3 bases at J; junction bases unmatched: 5.

This clonotype was recorded at least ten times. The chain uses TRBV12-3 or TRBV12-4 and TRBJ2-7; D ambiguous. V dropped 2 bases and J dropped 2 bases, with 10 bases sitting between them. This CDR3 is 14 amino acids long. CDR3 DNA sequence: TGTGCCAGCAGTTTACCCGGCGGAACCTACGAGCAGTACTTC. Translation: CASSLPGGTYEQYF.

This clonotype was detected a few times. The chain uses TRBV6-1 and TRBJ2-1; TRBD2 aligns across 12 bases. V lost 10 bases to trimming and J lost 4 bases; unmatched junction nucleotides: 5. In germline, CDR1 is MNHNS, CDR2 SASEGT. The CDR3 spans 14 residues. As DNA, the CDR3 is TGTGCCACGGAAGGGACTAGCGGGTACAATGAGCAGTTCTTC. Translated, it gives CATEGTSGYNEQFF.

This clonotype was counted many times. V gene TRBV3-1 combines with J gene TRBJ2-1, with 8 bases fitting TRBD2. The germline gives CDR1 LGHDT, CDR2 YNNKEL (reference sequence). V lost 0 bases to trimming and J lost 8 bases; unmatched junction nucleotides: 9. The CDR3 spans 16 residues. The CDR3 here is CASSQDQREYTDEQFF. The CDR3 coding sequence is TGTGCCAGCAGCCAAGATCAGCGGGAGTATACGGATGAGCAGTTCTTC.

The table lists this clonotype with a few counts. The chain links TRBV3-1 to TRBJ2-7; the D gene is possibly TRBD2 (6 bases). V was clipped by 0 bases and J by 2 bases, with 17 bases between them. Per the germline V gene, CDR1 is LGHDT and CDR2 is YNNKEL (reference sequence). CDR3 size: 17 residues. CDR3 amino acids: CASSQDTGGVLAYEQYF. DNA of the CDR3: TGTGCCAGCAGCCAAGATACCGGGGGAGTGCTTGCCTACGAGCAGTACTTC.

The rearrangement uses TRBV12-3 or TRBV12-4 and TRBJ2-1; 8 bases map to TRBD2. The trim removed 5 bases at V and 3 bases at J, leaving 12 bases unmatched. The CDR3 contains 17 residues. This chain's CDR3 is CASSTPGTRIFYNEQFF. The CDR3 DNA reads TGTGCCAGCAGTACGCCCGGGACTAGAATTTTCTACAATGAGCAGTTCTTC.

This clonotype was seen repeatedly, ten times or more. CDR3 amino acids: CSARDLAERILTDTQYF. The CDR3 DNA reads TGCAGTGCTAGAGATCTCGCAGAGCGGATACTCACAGATACGCAGTATTTT. The chain joins TRBV20-1 to TRBJ2-3, with a tentative D call TRBD2 (5 bases). Germline loops: CDR1 DFQATT, CDR2 SNEGSKA (reference sequence). The V end was cut by 0 bases, the J end by 2 bases, with 18 bases between. CDR3 size: 17 residues.